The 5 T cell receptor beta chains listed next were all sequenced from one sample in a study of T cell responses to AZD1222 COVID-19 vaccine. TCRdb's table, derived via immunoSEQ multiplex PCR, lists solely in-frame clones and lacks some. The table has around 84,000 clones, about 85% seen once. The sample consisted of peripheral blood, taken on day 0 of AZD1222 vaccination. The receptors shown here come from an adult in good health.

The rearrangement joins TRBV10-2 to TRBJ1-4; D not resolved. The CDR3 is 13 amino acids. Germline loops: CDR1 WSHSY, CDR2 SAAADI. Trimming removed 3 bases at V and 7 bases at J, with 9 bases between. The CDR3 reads CASSEPGGEKLFF. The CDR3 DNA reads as TGCGCCAGCAGTGAACCGGGCGGTGAAAAACTGTTTTTT.

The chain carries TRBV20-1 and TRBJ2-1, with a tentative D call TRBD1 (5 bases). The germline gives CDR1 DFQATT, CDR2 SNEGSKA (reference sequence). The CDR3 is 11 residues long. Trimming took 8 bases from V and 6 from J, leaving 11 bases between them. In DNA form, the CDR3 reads TGCAGTCAAGGGGCGTTCAATGAGCAGTTCTTC. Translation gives CSQGAFNEQFF.

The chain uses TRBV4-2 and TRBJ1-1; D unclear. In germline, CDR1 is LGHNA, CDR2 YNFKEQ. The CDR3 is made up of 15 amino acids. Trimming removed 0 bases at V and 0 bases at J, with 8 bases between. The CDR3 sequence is CASSQDLLVNTEAFF. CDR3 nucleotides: TGTGCCAGCAGCCAAGATTTGCTAGTGAACACTGAAGCTTTCTTT.

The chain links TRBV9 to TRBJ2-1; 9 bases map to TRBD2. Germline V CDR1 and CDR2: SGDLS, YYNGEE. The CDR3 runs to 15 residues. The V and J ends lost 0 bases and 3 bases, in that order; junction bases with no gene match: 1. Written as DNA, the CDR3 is TGTGCCAGCAGCGTAGCTAGCGGGGTCTACAATGAGCAGTTCTTC. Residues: CASSVASGVYNEQFF. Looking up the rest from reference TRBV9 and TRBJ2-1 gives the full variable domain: DSGVTQTPKHLITATGQRVTLRCSPRSGDLSVYWYQQSLDQGLQFLIQYYNGEERAKGNILERFSAQQFPDLHSELNLSSLELGDSALYFCASSVASGVYNEQFFGPGTRLTVL.

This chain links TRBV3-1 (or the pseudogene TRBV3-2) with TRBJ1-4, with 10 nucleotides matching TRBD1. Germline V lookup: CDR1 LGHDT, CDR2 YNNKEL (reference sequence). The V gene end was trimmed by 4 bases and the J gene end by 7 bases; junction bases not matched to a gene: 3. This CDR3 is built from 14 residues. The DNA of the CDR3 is TGTGCCAGCAGCCCGGGACAGGGGCCTGAAAAACTGTTTTTT. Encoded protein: CASSPGQGPEKLFF.